The T cell receptor (beta chain) under discussion was sequenced for a study of CD8+CD57+ T cells in acquired aplastic anemia (dated by TCRdb to 2016 to 2019). Regarding the study in general: On average, sorted CD4+ and CD8+ cells yielded roughly 3.4 ug of extracted DNA, with a range of about 0.18 to 27.4 ug. CD8+CD57+ expansion was defined as a frequency above the mean frequency observed in healthy subjects.

Flow cytometry had shown CD8+CD57+ cell expansion in the patients selected for sequencing. Every patient had severe acquired aplastic anemia, diagnosed using the International Study of Aplastic Anemia and Agranulocytosis and Camitta criteria. No therapy had been received by the patients at the time of blood sampling. The study deep-sequenced TCR repertoires of sorted CD4+ and CD8+ blood T cells from severe aplastic anemia patients and healthy subjects. In the USA, patient enrollment took place under clinicaltrials.gov protocols 00001620, 01623167, 00001397, 00071045, 00081523 and 00961064. Ficoll-Paque density gradient centrifugation was used to isolate peripheral blood mononuclear cells. CD4+ and CD8+ T cells were sorted by FACS or magnetic beads before DNA extraction. In the case of this clonotype: Its antigen target is currently unknown. Base qualities are not at hand, and no much larger clone is one base apart.

For this chain, trimming is 5 bases at the V end and 1 base at the J end, and the number of junction bases without a gene match is 6. CDR1 and CDR2 are read off the germline V gene as SQVTM and ANQGSEA. CDR3 length: 14 amino acids, cysteine to phenylalanine. Of all the DNA, just the CDR3 is kept, 42 bases in frame from base 1. TCR beta VDJ combination and CDR3 sequence profiling used genomic DNA as the template. An Illumina HiSeq 2000 was used for TCR repertoire sequencing. The study's processing was this. Repertoire assessment relied on Simpson's diversity index, CDR3 size and DJ length profiles, and TRBV/TRBJ rearrangement plots. The most abundant DNA sequence in the deep sequencing data was defined as the immunodominant clone. CDR3 amino acid sequences were screened for sharing across subjects and compared with published repertoires and the VDJdb database. Starting from the raw public reads, TCRdb applied fastp trimming at Q25, assembled clones with MiXCR and retained in-frame beta chains. A single entry per CDR3 protein holds the most common genes and DNA from its merged rows. TCRdb, not the authors, supplied the V and J calls. The sample table shows about 150,000 distinct CDR3 sequences, and about 48% are seen once. Of the sample, about 30% falls within the top ten clones.

The paper's findings and limits, for the study overall: No significant difference in CD8+ Simpson's diversity was found between patients and healthy controls (P=0.060). Twenty-nine CD8+ CDR3 sequences were found in both patients and controls but appeared to be highly expressed in patients and within the immunodominant clones of the patients.

The rearrangement joined TRBV29-1 to TRBJ2-3; 7 central bases correspond to TRBD1. The TCR originated in a human donor with aplastic anemia. The sequencing sample was made of sorted CD4+, CD8+, or CD8+CD57+ T cells (not recorded which) from PBMCs. The nucleotide sequence is given as TGCAGCGTTTCCGGACAGGTGCGCACAGATACGCAGTATTTT. Its product reads: CSVSGQVRTDTQYF.